These 29 T cell receptor beta chains originate from one sample sequenced in a study of blood T cell repertoires in COVID-19 (dated by TCRdb to 2020 to 2021). Preparation of the library involved the immunoSEQ multiplex PCR assay. This is the immuneACCESS table as TCRdb keeps it, with only in-frame sequences that have V and J called. A part of the clones is gone; compared with another copy, unresolved V genes explain less than half, and the rest is unexplained. This sample is represented by 25,000 to 35,000 clones; approximately 80% of them were singletons. The leading ten clones occupy less than 30% of the sample. The source material was peripheral blood. The source of these receptors is a man between 65 and 85 years old with active COVID-19.

V is TRBV19 and J is TRBJ2-7, with 9 bases lining up with TRBD1. The V segment lost 5 bases and the J segment 1 base; nucleotides outside the gene matches: 6. CDR3 length equals 15 residues. The germline V gene encodes CDR1 LNHDA and CDR2 SQIVND (reference sequence). In nucleotides, the CDR3 is TGTGCCAGTAGTCCAGGACAGGGGAGGTCCTACGAGCAGTACTTC. Amino acids: CASSPGQGRSYEQYF.

The genes are TRBV6-6 and TRBJ2-3; D is unresolved. V was trimmed by 6 bases and J by 8 bases, leaving 12 bases between them. The CDR3 covers 12 residues. Germline V lookup: CDR1 MNHNY, CDR2 SVGAGI (reference sequence). The CDR3 sequence is CASRVELGTQYF. In DNA form, the CDR3 reads TGTGCCAGCAGGGTGGAGCTTGGTACGCAGTATTTT.

The chain is built from TRBV5-1 and TRBJ2-1; perhaps TRBD1 as D (7 bases). Germline V lookup: CDR1 SGHRS, CDR2 YFSETQ. The CDR3 runs 15 residues. Trimming cost V 2 bases and J 3 bases, with 12 bases left between them. The CDR3 DNA follows: TGCGCCAGCAGCTTACAGGGGACTCTCTACAATGAGCAGTTCTTC. Amino acid sequence: CASSLQGTLYNEQFF.

This clone was detected only once. The CDR3 nucleotides read TGTGCCAGCAGTTCGGGACAGGGCAGGCCCCAGCATTTT. This sequence encodes CASSSGQGRPQHF. The chain has TRBV27 and TRBJ1-5; 9 nucleotides agree with TRBD1. The CDR3 is 13 residues long. The J segment lost 9 bases and the V segment lost 4 bases, leaving 4 bases of the junction unmatched. Germline CDR1 reads MNHEY; CDR2 reads SMNVEV (reference sequence).

The rearrangement uses TRBV29-1 and TRBJ2-3, with D maybe TRBD1 (6 bases). CDR1 and CDR2 from the germline V gene are SQVTM and ANQGSEA. V lost 5 bases and J 2 bases, leaving 14 bases between the germline ends. This CDR3 is 14 amino acids long. The CDR3 sequence: CSVSSRGNTDTQYF. In nucleotides, the CDR3 is TGCAGCGTTTCATCCAGGGGCAACACAGATACGCAGTATTTT.

The rearrangement joins TRBV15 to TRBJ2-3, with 9 bases aligning to TRBD1. Germline V gene sequence: CDR1 LNHNV, CDR2 YYDKDF (reference sequence). V was clipped by 5 bases and J by 7 bases; unmatched bases: 10. CDR3 length: 15 amino acids. In DNA form, the CDR3 reads TGTGCCACCAGCCGCTGGGACAGGGCTATTTATACGCAGTATTTT. Translation gives CATSRWDRAIYTQYF. Filled out from reference TRBV15 and TRBJ2-3, the complete variable domain reads DAMVIQNPRYQVTQFGKPVTLSCSQTLNHNVMYWYQQKSSQAPKLLFHYYDKDFNNEADTPDNFQSRRPNTSFCFLDIRSPGLGDTAMYLCATSRWDRAIYTQYFGPGTRLTVL.

J is TRBJ2-3 and V is TRBV2, with D perhaps matching TRBD1 (5 bases). Per the germline V gene, CDR1 is SNHLY and CDR2 is FYNNEI. The V end was cut by 8 bases, the J end by 0 bases, with 12 bases between. The CDR3 has 14 amino acids. For the CDR3, the DNA is TGTGCCAGCTCGCAGGGTTCTAGCACAGATACGCAGTATTTT. Amino acids: CASSQGSSTDTQYF.

The gene calls are TRBV2 and TRBJ1-1; no clear D gene. V gave up 6 bases and J gave up 4 bases, with 9 bases separating them. From germline, CDR1 is SNHLY and CDR2 FYNNEI. This CDR3 contains 12 residues. The DNA of the CDR3 is TGTGCCAGCAGGGCCGAGGGCACTGAAGCTTTCTTT. Protein: CASRAEGTEAFF.

This rearrangement joins TRBV2 to TRBJ2-1; 12 bases align to TRBD2. CDR3 length: 14 residues. Looked up from germline, CDR1 is SNHLY and CDR2 is FYNNEI. Losses at the gene ends were 7 bases for V and 5 bases for J; bases not matched to a gene: 3. The CDR3 is CASTRLAGDNEQFF. The CDR3 nucleotides are TGTGCCAGCACCCGACTAGCGGGGGACAATGAGCAGTTCTTC.

The rearrangement links TRBV7-6 to TRBJ1-6; 9 bases line up with TRBD1. J lost 3 bases, V lost 5 bases, and 5 bases had no gene match. CDR1 is SGHVS and CDR2 is FNYEAQ in the germline V gene. The CDR3 sequence is 16 residues long. The CDR3 DNA sequence: TGTGCCAGCAGCCATACAGGGGGCGGCTATAATTCACCCCTCCACTTT. Its protein product is CASSHTGGGYNSPLHF.

The chain couples TRBV28 to TRBJ1-2; perhaps TRBD1 as D (6 bases). The CDR3 extends over 11 amino acids. V was pared by 6 bases and J by 4 bases, with 6 bases between. The V gene's germline CDR1 is MDHEN and CDR2 SYDVKM. CDR3 region: CASSRGYGYTF. CDR3 sequence (DNA): TGTGCCAGCAGCAGGGGCTATGGCTACACCTTC.

V gene TRBV5-4 combines with J gene TRBJ1-4, with a tentative D call TRBD1 (5 bases). V shed 4 bases and J shed 7 bases, with 14 bases lying between them. CDR3 length equals 14 residues. Germline assignment: CDR1 SGHNT and CDR2 YYREEE (reference sequence). The CDR3, as DNA: TGTGCCAGCAGCCGAAGGGGCGCATCTGAAAAACTGTTTTTT. This translates into CASSRRGASEKLFF.

This clone appeared once. The rearrangement uses TRBV30 and TRBJ1-3; no clear D. The germline CDR1 and CDR2 sequences are GTSNPN and SVGIG (reference sequence). The CDR3 length is 16 residues. V lost 4 bases to trimming and J lost 0 bases, with 16 bases between them. CDR3 residues: CAWKWAGSHSGNTIYF. The DNA of the CDR3 is TGTGCCTGGAAATGGGCAGGCTCTCACTCTGGAAACACCATATATTTT.

The rearrangement uses TRBV19 and TRBJ2-1, with 11 positions matching TRBD1. Germline loops: CDR1 LNHDA, CDR2 SQIVND (reference sequence). The V segment lost 5 bases and the J segment 8 bases; nucleotides outside the gene matches: 5. There are 14 residues in the CDR3. The CDR3 DNA reads as TGTGCCAGTAGTTTCGGACAGGGGGCCCATGAGCAGTTCTTC. Its protein product is CASSFGQGAHEQFF.

This chain uses TRBV9 with TRBJ2-2; D unclear. V dropped 3 bases and J dropped 1 base, with 4 bases sitting between them. This CDR3 has 13 amino acids. Looked up from germline, CDR1 is SGDLS and CDR2 is YYNGEE. In DNA form, the CDR3 reads TGTGCCAGCAGCGCAGGGAACACCGGGGAGCTGTTTTTT. Its translation: CASSAGNTGELFF.

This chain connects TRBV30 to TRBJ1-2; D is uncertain. V was pared by 5 bases and J by 7 bases, with 11 bases between. Germline CDR1 reads GTSNPN; CDR2 reads SVGIG (reference sequence). This CDR3 is 11 amino acids long. In nucleotides, the CDR3 is TGTGCCTGGGGGATTGGCGGTGGCTACACCTTC. This encodes CAWGIGGGYTF. The whole variable domain, filled in from reference TRBV30 and TRBJ1-2, reads SQTIHQWPATLVQPVGSPLSLECTVEGTSNPNLYWYRQAAGRGLQLLFYSVGIGQISSEVPQNLSASRPQDRQFILSSKKLLLSDSGFYLCAWGIGGGYTFGSGTRLTVV.

The chain uses TRBV11-2 and TRBJ2-1, with 10 bases aligning to TRBD1. Germline lookup yields CDR1 SGHAT and CDR2 FQNNGV. This CDR3 contains 13 residues. The J segment lost 6 bases and the V segment lost 8 bases, leaving 4 bases of the junction unmatched. CDR3 in amino acids: CASAGTGANEQFF. CDR3 sequence (DNA): TGTGCCAGCGCCGGGACAGGGGCCAATGAGCAGTTCTTC.

The chain links TRBV3-1 (or the pseudogene TRBV3-2) to TRBJ1-1; D is unclear. The CDR3 covers 12 residues. Germline CDR1 is LGHDT and CDR2 is YNNKEL (reference sequence). V was shortened by 3 bases and J by 3 bases, with 5 bases between the two germline ends. The CDR3 reads CASSQGDTEAFF. The CDR3 DNA follows: TGTGCCAGCAGCCAGGGAGACACTGAAGCTTTCTTT.

V and J are TRBV5-6 and TRBJ2-7; D not resolved. CDR1 and CDR2 (germline): SGHDT, YYEEEE. The CDR3 is made up of 12 amino acids. V was clipped by 9 bases and J by 4 bases, with 14 bases between them. CDR3 amino acids: CATPRHPYEQYF. The CDR3 nucleotides read TGTGCCACCCCCAGACATCCTTACGAGCAGTACTTC. The complete variable domain, with remaining parts taken from reference TRBV5-6 and TRBJ2-7, reads DAGVTQSPTHLIKTRGQQVTLRCSPKSGHDTVSWYQQALGQGPQFIFQYYEEEERQRGNFPDRFSGHQFPNYSSELNVNALLLGDSALYLCATPRHPYEQYFGPGTRLTVT.

A word on this clone: One end of the junction does not line up with germline, which may come from a read error. The chain combines TRBV5-1 with TRBJ1-1, with 8 bases aligning to TRBD1. This CDR3 is built from 18 residues. Per the germline V gene, CDR1 is SGHRS and CDR2 is YFSETQ. The CDR3 reads CASSNSPLRTGNVFETFF. In DNA form, the CDR3 reads TGCGCCAGCAGCAATTCACCCCTAAGGACAGGGAATGTCTTTGAAACTTTCTTT.

V and J are TRBV4-2 and TRBJ2-1; 7 bases are shared with TRBD1. The CDR3 totals 16 residues. The germline gives CDR1 LGHNA, CDR2 YNFKEQ. V trimming: 5 bases; J trimming: 2 bases; junction bases outside the gene matches: 9. In DNA, the CDR3 is TGTGCCAGCAGCAAAGGGACAGAGCCAACCTACAATGAGCAGTTCTTC. Encoded protein: CASSKGTEPTYNEQFF.

This clone turned up a few times. The V and J genes are TRBV5-1 and TRBJ2-5; TRBD2 is a possible D gene (6 bases). Germline V gene data show CDR1 as SGHRS and CDR2 as YFSETQ. This CDR3 is built from 14 residues. V dropped 3 bases and J dropped 2 bases, with 11 bases sitting between them. CDR3 DNA sequence: TGCGCCAGCAGCTACGGGACTTTTCAAGAGACCCAGTACTTC. This codes for CASSYGTFQETQYF.

This chain connects TRBV2 to TRBJ2-7; TRBD2 agrees at 10 bases. Germline-derived CDR1 and CDR2 are SNHLY and FYNNEI. The CDR3 is 14 residues long. Trimming removed 5 bases from V and 7 bases from J; junction bases left unmatched: 8. CDR3 in amino acids: CASSLLAGSGEQYF. In DNA, the CDR3 is TGTGCCAGCAGTTTACTAGCGGGGTCGGGAGAGCAGTACTTC.

Turning to this clone: One end of the junction varies from germline; a read error may be responsible. The DNA for the CDR3 is TGTGCCACCATTGATCGGGTGCAGCCCCAGCATTTT. This gives the protein CATIDRVQPQHF. The V and J genes are TRBV24-1 and TRBJ1-5, with unresolved D. Germline CDR1 reads KGHDR; CDR2 reads SFDVKD. The CDR3 is 12 residues long.

This chain uses TRBV5-1 with TRBJ2-4; TRBD2 agrees at 13 bases. Germline trimming cut 4 bases from V and 8 bases from J; bases unmatched to any gene: 6. Germline V gene data show CDR1 as SGHRS and CDR2 as YFSETQ. The CDR3 length is 15 residues. CDR3 DNA: TGCGCCAGCAGCCCGGGGACTAGCGGGATTGACATTCAGTACTTC. It yields the protein CASSPGTSGIDIQYF.

The chain joins TRBV14 to TRBJ1-3; D possibly corresponds to TRBD1 (6 bases). The CDR3 totals 17 residues. Trimming took 5 bases from V and 2 from J, leaving 19 bases between them. Germline-derived CDR1 and CDR2 are SGHDN and FVKESK. The CDR3: CASSKYRAETTGNTIYF. The CDR3 nucleotides are TGTGCCAGCAGCAAATACAGGGCCGAGACGACTGGAAACACCATATATTTT.

The J gene is TRBJ2-3, the V gene TRBV7-8, with 8 bases lining up with TRBD2. CDR3 length: 15 residues. The germline V gene has CDR1 SGHVS and CDR2 FQNEAQ. The junction had 4 bases not matched to a gene; V was cut back by 1 base and J by 4 bases. CDR3 sequence reads: CASSLVAGLSDTQYF. In DNA, the CDR3 is TGTGCCAGCAGCTTAGTAGCGGGATTGTCAGATACGCAGTATTTT.

This clone was detected a few times. V usage is TRBV7-8 and J usage is TRBJ2-7; 10 nucleotides agree with TRBD2. The CDR3 length is 15 residues. Per germline, CDR1 SGHVS and CDR2 FQNEAQ. The trim removed 5 bases at V and 2 bases at J, leaving 6 bases unmatched. This CDR3 reads CASSPRTSGTYEQYF. Written as DNA, the CDR3 is TGTGCCAGCAGCCCCAGGACTAGCGGAACCTACGAGCAGTACTTC.

The chain recombines TRBV6-5 with TRBJ2-7; 7 bases match TRBD1. V trimming: 4 bases; J trimming: 5 bases; junction bases outside the gene matches: 8. Germline V lookup: CDR1 MNHEY, CDR2 SVGAGI. This CDR3 comprises 14 residues. CDR3 region: CASSSYRGINEQYF. The DNA for the CDR3 is TGTGCCAGCAGTTCATACAGGGGAATCAACGAGCAGTACTTC.